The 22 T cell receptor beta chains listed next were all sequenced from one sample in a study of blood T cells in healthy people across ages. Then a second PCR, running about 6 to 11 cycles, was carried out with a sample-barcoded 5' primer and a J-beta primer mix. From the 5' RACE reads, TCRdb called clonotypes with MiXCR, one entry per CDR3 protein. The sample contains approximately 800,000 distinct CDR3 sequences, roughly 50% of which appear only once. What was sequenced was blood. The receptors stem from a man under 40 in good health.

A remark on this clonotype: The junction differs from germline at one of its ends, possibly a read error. CDR3: CASSLRVADTQYF. In DNA form, the CDR3 reads TGTGCTAGCAGCTTAAGGGTGGCAGATACGCAGTATTTT. V gene TRBV7-7 combines with J gene TRBJ2-3; D is unresolved. Germline CDR1 reads SSHAT; CDR2 reads FNYEAQ (reference sequence). The CDR3 is 13 amino acids.

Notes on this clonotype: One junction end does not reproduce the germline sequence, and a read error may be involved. The CDR3 loop reads CSATADYGYTF. The CDR3 bases are TGCAGCGCTACAGCAGACTATGGCTACACCTTC. The genes are TRBV20-1 and TRBJ1-2; D ambiguous. CDR3 size: 11 residues. The germline V gene encodes CDR1 DFQATT and CDR2 SNEGSKA (reference sequence).

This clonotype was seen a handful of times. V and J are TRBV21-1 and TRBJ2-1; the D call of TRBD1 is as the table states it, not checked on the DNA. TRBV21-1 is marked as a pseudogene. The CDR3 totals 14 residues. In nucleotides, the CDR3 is TGTGCCAGCCGCGGACAGGTTCCAATCAATGAGCAGTTCTTC. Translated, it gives CASRGQVPINEQFF.

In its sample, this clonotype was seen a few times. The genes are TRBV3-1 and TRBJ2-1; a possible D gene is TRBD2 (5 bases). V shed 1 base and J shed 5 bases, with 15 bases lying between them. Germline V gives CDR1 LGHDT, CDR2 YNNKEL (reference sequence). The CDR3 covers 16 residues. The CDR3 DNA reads TGTGCCAGCAGCCAAGTGAGGAGGACGGCGCACAATGAGCAGTTCTTC. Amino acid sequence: CASSQVRRTAHNEQFF.

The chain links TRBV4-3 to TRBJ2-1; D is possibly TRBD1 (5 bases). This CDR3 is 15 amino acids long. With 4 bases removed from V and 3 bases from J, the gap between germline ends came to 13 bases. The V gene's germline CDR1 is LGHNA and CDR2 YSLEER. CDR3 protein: CASSREGVGYNEQFF. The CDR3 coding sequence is TGCGCCAGCAGCCGAGAAGGGGTCGGCTACAATGAGCAGTTCTTC.

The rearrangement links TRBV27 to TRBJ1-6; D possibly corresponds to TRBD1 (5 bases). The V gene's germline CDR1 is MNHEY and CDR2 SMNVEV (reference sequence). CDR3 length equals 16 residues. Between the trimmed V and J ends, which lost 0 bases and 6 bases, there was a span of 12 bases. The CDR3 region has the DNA TGTGCCAGCAGTTTATCGGGGGAGGGGCTTAATTCACCCCTCCACTTT. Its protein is CASSLSGEGLNSPLHF.

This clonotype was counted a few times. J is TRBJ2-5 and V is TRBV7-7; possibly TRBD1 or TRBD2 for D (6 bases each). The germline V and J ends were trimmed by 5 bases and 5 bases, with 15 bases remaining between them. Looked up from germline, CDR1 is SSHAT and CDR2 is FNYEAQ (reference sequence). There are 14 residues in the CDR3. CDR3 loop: CASSPRVGGETQYF. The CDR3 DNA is TGTGCCAGCAGCCCCCGGGTAGGGGGGGAGACCCAGTACTTC.

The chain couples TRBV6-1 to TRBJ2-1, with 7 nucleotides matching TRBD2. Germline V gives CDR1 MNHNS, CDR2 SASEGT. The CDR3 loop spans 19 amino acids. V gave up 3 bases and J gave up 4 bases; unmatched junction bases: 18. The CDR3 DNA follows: TGTGCCAGCAGTGACAGACTAGCCGCCGTCAGGCTCGAGTACAATGAGCAGTTCTTC. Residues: CASSDRLAAVRLEYNEQFF.

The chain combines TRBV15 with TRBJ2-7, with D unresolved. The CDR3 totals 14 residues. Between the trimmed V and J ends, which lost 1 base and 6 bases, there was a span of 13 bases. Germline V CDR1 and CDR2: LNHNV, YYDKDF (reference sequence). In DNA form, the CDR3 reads TGTGCCACCAGCAGAGGTACTGTTTCTGCCGAGCAGTACTTC. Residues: CATSRGTVSAEQYF.

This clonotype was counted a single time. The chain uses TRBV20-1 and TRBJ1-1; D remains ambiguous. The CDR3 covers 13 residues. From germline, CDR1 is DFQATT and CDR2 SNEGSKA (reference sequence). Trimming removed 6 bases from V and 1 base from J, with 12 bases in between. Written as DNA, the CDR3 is TGCAGTGCCGGCGTGAGGGCGAACACTGAAGCTTTCTTT. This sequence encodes CSAGVRANTEAFF.

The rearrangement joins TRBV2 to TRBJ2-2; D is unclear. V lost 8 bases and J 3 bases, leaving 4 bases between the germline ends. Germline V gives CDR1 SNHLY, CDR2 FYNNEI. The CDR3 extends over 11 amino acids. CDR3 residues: CASYYTGELFF. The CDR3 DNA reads TGTGCCAGCTATTACACCGGGGAGCTGTTTTTT.

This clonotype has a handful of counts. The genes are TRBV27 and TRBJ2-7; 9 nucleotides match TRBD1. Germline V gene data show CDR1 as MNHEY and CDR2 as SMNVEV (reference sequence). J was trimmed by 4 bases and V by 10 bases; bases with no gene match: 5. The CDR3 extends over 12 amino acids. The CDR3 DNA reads TGTGCCACTGGACAGGGGTTTTACGAGCAGTACTTC. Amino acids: CATGQGFYEQYF.

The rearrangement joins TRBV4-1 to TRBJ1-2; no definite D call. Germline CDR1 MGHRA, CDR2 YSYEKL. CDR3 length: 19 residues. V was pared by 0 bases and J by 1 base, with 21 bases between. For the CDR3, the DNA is TGCGCCAGCAGCCAAGATTGCTGGGGTGGCAGAACTTTTAACTATGGCTACACCTTC. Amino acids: CASSQDCWGGRTFNYGYTF.

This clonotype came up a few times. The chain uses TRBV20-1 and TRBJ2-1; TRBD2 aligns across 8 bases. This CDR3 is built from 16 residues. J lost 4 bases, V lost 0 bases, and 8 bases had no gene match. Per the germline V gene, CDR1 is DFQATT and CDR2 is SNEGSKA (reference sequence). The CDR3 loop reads CSARDSKREPYNEQFF. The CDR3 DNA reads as TGCAGTGCTAGAGATTCAAAGCGGGAGCCGTACAATGAGCAGTTCTTC.

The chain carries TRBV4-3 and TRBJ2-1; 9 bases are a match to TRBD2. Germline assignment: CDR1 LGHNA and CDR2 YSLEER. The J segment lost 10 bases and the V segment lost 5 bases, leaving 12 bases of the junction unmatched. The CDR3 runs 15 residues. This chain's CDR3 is CASSSIAGEGFEQFF. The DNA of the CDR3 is TGCGCCAGCAGCTCAATAGCGGGAGAGGGGTTCGAGCAGTTCTTC.

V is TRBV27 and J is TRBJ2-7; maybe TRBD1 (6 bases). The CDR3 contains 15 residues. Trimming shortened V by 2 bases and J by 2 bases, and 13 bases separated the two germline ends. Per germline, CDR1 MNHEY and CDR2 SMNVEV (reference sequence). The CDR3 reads CASSLIQGSPYEQYF. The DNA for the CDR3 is TGTGCCAGCAGTTTAATACAGGGTAGTCCCTACGAGCAGTACTTC.

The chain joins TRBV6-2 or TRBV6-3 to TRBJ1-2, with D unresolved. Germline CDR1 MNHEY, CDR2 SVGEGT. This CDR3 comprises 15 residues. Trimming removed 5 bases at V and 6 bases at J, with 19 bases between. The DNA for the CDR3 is TGTGCCAGCAGTCCGTCGGGCCCCCGGAGGAATGGCTACACCTTC. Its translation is CASSPSGPRRNGYTF.

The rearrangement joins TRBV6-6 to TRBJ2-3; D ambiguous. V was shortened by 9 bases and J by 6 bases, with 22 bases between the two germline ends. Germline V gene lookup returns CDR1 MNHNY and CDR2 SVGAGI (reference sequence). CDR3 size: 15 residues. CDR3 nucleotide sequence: TGTGCCAGTTTTGAACTTCCGACCCTCGGGGATACGCAGTATTTT. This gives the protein CASFELPTLGDTQYF.

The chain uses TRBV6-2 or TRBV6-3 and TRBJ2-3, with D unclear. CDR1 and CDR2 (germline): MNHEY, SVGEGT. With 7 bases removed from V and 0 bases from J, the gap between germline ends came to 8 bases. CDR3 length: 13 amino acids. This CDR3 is CASKADSTDTQYF. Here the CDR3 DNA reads TGTGCCAGCAAGGCGGACAGCACAGATACGCAGTATTTT.

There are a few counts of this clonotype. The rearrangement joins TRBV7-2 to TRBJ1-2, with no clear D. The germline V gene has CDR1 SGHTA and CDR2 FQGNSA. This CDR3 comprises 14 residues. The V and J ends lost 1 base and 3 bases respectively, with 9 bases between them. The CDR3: CASSLDRADYGYTF. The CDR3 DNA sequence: TGTGCCAGCAGCTTAGATCGGGCAGACTATGGCTACACCTTC.

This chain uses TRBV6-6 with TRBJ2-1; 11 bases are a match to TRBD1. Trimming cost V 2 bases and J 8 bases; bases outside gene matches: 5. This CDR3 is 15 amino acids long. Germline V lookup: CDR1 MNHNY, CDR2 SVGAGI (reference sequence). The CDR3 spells CASSYPDRGHDEQFF. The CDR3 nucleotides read TGTGCCAGCAGTTACCCGGACAGGGGGCACGATGAGCAGTTCTTC.

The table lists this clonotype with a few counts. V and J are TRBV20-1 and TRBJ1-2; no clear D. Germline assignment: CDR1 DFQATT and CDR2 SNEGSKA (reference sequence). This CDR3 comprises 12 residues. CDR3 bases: TGCCAAACCGGTGCTCCTAACTATGGCTACACCTTC. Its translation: CQTGAPNYGYTF.